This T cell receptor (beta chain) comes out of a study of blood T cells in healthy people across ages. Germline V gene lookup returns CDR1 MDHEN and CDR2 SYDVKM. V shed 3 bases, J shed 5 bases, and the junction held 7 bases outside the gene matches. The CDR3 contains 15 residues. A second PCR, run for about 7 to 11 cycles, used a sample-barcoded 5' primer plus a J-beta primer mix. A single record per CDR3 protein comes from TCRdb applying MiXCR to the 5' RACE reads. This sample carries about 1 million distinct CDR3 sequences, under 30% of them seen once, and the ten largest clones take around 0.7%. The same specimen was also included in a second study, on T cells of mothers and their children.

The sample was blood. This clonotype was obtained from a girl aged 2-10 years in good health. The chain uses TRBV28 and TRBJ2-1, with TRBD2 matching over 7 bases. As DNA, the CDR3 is TGTGCCAGCAGTTTTCTGGCTAGCGGACACAATGAGCAGTTCTTC. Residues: CASSFLASGHNEQFF.